The sample holds a few counts of the clone carrying this T cell receptor beta chain. Its specificity is unknown. Per sample, no less than 5.5 micrograms of total RNA were extracted. Next came a second PCR, run for about 6 to 12 cycles, which used a sample-barcoded 5' primer along with a J-beta primer mix. Using its own MiXCR run on the 5' RACE reads, TCRdb lists one record per CDR3 protein. The sample lists approximately 2,000,000 distinct CDR3 sequences, about 39% seen once, with about 21% in the top ten. The germline gives CDR1 SQVTM, CDR2 ANQGSEA. The CDR3 sequence is 16 residues long. V lost 3 bases and J 2 bases, leaving 17 bases between the germline ends. This entry belongs to a study of blood T cells in healthy people across ages. Study-level points and caveats: As age increased, TCR beta diversity per million T cells fell in a roughly linear fashion. TCR beta diversity correlated strongly with naive T cell percentage. Diversity was higher, and naive CD4+ cells more numerous, in long-lived donors than in aged donors.

The chain couples TRBV29-1 to TRBJ2-1, with D perhaps matching TRBD1 (8 bases). Sequencing input: blood. This receptor was obtained from a human donor in good health. The chain's CDR3 is CSVEGGPGGPYNEQFF. Written as DNA, the CDR3 is TGCAGCGTTGAGGGGGGGCCAGGGGGCCCCTACAATGAGCAGTTCTTC.